This T cell receptor beta chain was profiled in a study of T-cell memory formation after mild COVID-19. Study-level points and caveats: Pre-infection memory carried some responding clones, suggesting that cross-reactive memory joined.

From the 5' RACE reads, TCRdb called clonotypes with MiXCR, one entry per CDR3 protein. The table records around 320,000 distinct CDR3 sequences, around 28% of them present only once. The trim removed 1 base at V and 6 bases at J, leaving 3 bases unmatched. Germline CDR1 and CDR2: SGHVS and FNYEAQ. This CDR3 has 15 amino acids. This clonotype has only a few counts. Its antigen is not known. The receptor's source is an adult woman who had mild COVID-19 (a few samples of this study predate the infection). Cell type and time point are not known. The chain recombines TRBV7-6 with TRBJ2-2; 9 bases are shared with TRBD1. The specimen was PBMCs or a T cell subset sorted from them (not recorded which). CDR3 nucleotide sequence: TGTGCCAGCAGCTTAGGGACAGGGGTCGCCGGGGAGCTGTTTTTT. It codes for CASSLGTGVAGELFF.